Listed below are T cell receptor beta chains from one sample, sequenced in a study of blood T cells in healthy people across ages. TCRdb processed the 5' RACE reads anew with MiXCR; each CDR3 protein has one entry. The repertoire holds a few hundred thousand distinct CDR3 sequences, with about 55% as singletons. The specimen was blood. The source is a man in his sixties in good health. Each CDR3 is given with its conserved first and last residue. The D gene is left open where the match is weak. Rows give clone size only sometimes, using once, few, many, or a class for an expanded clone.

length	V	J	size	D	DNA	CDR3
16	TRBV12-3/TRBV12-4	TRBJ1-1	-	-	TGTGCCAGCAGCCCCGAGGGCGGGGCAATGAACACTGAAGCTTTCTTT	CASSPEGGAMNTEAFF
15	TRBV6-5	TRBJ2-1	-	TRBD1	TGTGCCAGCAGTCCGGCCGGGACAGGGAACAATGAGCAGTTCTTC	CASSPAGTGNNEQFF
14	TRBV7-8	TRBJ2-5	-	TRBD2	TGTGCCAGCAGGCTTCGGGGGGGCATGCCGACCCAGTACTTC	CASRLRGGMPTQYF
11	TRBV21-1	TRBJ1-2	-	-	TGTGCCAGCAGCATGTGGGAGGGCTACACCTTC	CASSMWEGYTF
16	TRBV20-1	TRBJ2-1	few	-	TGCAGTGCTAGAGATCCAGTGTACCAGCGTTCCAATGAGCAGTTCTTC	CSARDPVYQRSNEQFF
19	TRBV25-1	TRBJ2-1	-	TRBD2	TGTGCCAGCAGTGGGGGGGGACTAGCGGGAGGGGCGTTCTACAATGAGCAGTTCTTC	CASSGGGLAGGAFYNEQFF
13	TRBV28	TRBJ2-7	-	-	TGTGCCAGCAGTGTAGACAGGAGATACGAGCAGTACTTC	CASSVDRRYEQYF
14	TRBV5-1	TRBJ2-3	many	-	TGCGCCAGCAGCTATCTGACGGGCACAGATACGCAGTATTTT	CASSYLTGTDTQYF
16	TRBV4-2	TRBJ2-1	-	TRBD2	TGTGCCAGCAGCCAAGGGACTAGCGGGAGGAGCAATGAGCAGTTCTTC	CASSQGTSGRSNEQFF
15	TRBV3-1	TRBJ2-5	-	-	TGTGCCAGCAGCCAAGATCGTCAGCTCTTCTACGGGCAGTACTTC	CASSQDRQLFYGQYF
18	TRBV11-2	TRBJ2-5	-	-	TGTGCCAGCAGCCCGAGGGAGATTAGGACGTTTTTATCAGAGACCCAGTACTTC	CASSPREIRTFLSETQYF
15	TRBV6-2/TRBV6-3	TRBJ2-1	-	TRBD2	TGTGCCACCGGACTAGCCCACCGCTCCTACAATGAGCAGTTCTTC	CATGLAHRSYNEQFF
12	TRBV18	TRBJ2-1	-	TRBD2	TGTGCCAGCTCAGGACTAGAGGATGAGCAGTTCTTC	CASSGLEDEQFF
15	TRBV28	TRBJ2-7	-	-	TGTGCCAGCAGCCCTACGACAGTACTCCGGGGCGAGCAGTACTTC	CASSPTTVLRGEQYF
15	TRBV28	TRBJ2-5	few	-	TGTGCCAGCGGGTCTTACACCCGGGTCTGGGAGACCCAGTACTTC	CASGSYTRVWETQYF
17	TRBV5-6	TRBJ2-7	-	TRBD2	TGTGCCAGCAGCTTTTCGTTCGGGACTAGCGGGGGAAATGAGCAGTACTTC	CASSFSFGTSGGNEQYF
15	TRBV30	TRBJ2-1	-	-	TGTGCCTGGATCGTTGGCGGACGAACCTACAATGAGCAGTTCTTC	CAWIVGGRTYNEQFF
15	TRBV20-1	TRBJ2-7	few	TRBD2	TGCAGTGCTAGAGATCCTTCTAGCGGGGGCTACGAGCAGTACTTC	CSARDPSSGGYEQYF
13	TRBV20-1	TRBJ1-2	-	-	TGCAGTGCTAGAGATCCCCCCCGCTATGGCTACACCTTC	CSARDPPRYGYTF
14	TRBV4-3	TRBJ1-2	few	-	TGCGCCAGCAGCCAAAGGGGGTCCTCGGATGGCTACACCTTC	CASSQRGSSDGYTF
14	TRBV11-1	TRBJ2-5	once	TRBD1	TGTGCCAGCAGCCGGGGACAGGGGGAAGAGACCCAGTACTTC	CASSRGQGEETQYF
11	TRBV3-1	TRBJ1-4	-	-	TGTGCCAGCAGGAGGGGGGAAAAACTGTTTTTT	CASRRGEKLFF
16	TRBV27	TRBJ2-7	-	-	TGTACCAGCAGTCACCCGGTGCAGGGGGGGTCCTACGAGCAGTACTTC	CTSSHPVQGGSYEQYF
14	TRBV12-3/TRBV12-4	TRBJ2-3	-	TRBD2	TGTGCCAGCAGTCTGAGCGGGAGTTTAGATACGCAGTATTTT	CASSLSGSLDTQYF
13	TRBV4-3	TRBJ2-4	few	-	TGCGCCAGCAGCCAAGAGACGGGAAACATTCAGTACTTC	CASSQETGNIQYF
15	TRBV18	TRBJ2-3	many	-	TGTGCCAGCTCACCACGGGTGATCAGGACAGATACGCAGTATTTT	CASSPRVIRTDTQYF
15	TRBV20-1	TRBJ2-7	-	TRBD2	TGCAGTGCTCCCAAGCGGGGGGGCCCCTACAATGAGCAGTACTTC	CSAPKRGGPYNEQYF
13	TRBV7-3	TRBJ2-1	once	-	TGTGCCAGCAGCTTAGGCGGGGTCGTTGAGCAGTTCTTC	CASSLGGVVEQFF
14	TRBV7-9	TRBJ2-1	-	-	TGTGCCAGCAGCAGGGACCTCAAGGCGGATGAGCAGTTCTTC	CASSRDLKADEQFF
14	TRBV7-2	TRBJ2-5	-	-	TGTGCCAGCAGGGGGGGGGACAGTAACAGTGAGCAGTACTTC	CASRGGDSNSEQYF
12	TRBV25-1	TRBJ1-2	-	-	TGTGCCAGCAGCCGACAGCGCGATGGCTACACCTTC	CASSRQRDGYTF
12	TRBV28	TRBJ2-3	-	-	TGTGCCAGCATGGAGAGGGCGGATACGCAGTATTTT	CASMERADTQYF
14	TRBV29-1	TRBJ2-7	few	-	TGCAGCGTAGGGGCCAGGGGGGGGACCTACGAGCAGTACTTC	CSVGARGGTYEQYF
12	TRBV25-1	TRBJ2-1	-	-	TGTGCCAGCAAGTCCATGGCGAATGAGCAGTTCTTC	CASKSMANEQFF
15	TRBV20-1	TRBJ2-5	-	TRBD2	TGCAGTGCTGTCGGCGGGAGGGCCCTCTTGAAGACCCAGTACTTC	CSAVGGRALLKTQYF
18	TRBV27	TRBJ2-1	-	TRBD2	TGTGCCAGCAGTTTAACTCCACCGACTAGCGGGCTTTACAATGAGCAGTTCTTC	CASSLTPPTSGLYNEQFF
16	TRBV27	TRBJ2-5	-	TRBD2	TGTGCCAGCAGCGGAATGTCTAGCGGGAGGGCTAAAGAGCAGTACTTC	CASSGMSSGRAKEQYF